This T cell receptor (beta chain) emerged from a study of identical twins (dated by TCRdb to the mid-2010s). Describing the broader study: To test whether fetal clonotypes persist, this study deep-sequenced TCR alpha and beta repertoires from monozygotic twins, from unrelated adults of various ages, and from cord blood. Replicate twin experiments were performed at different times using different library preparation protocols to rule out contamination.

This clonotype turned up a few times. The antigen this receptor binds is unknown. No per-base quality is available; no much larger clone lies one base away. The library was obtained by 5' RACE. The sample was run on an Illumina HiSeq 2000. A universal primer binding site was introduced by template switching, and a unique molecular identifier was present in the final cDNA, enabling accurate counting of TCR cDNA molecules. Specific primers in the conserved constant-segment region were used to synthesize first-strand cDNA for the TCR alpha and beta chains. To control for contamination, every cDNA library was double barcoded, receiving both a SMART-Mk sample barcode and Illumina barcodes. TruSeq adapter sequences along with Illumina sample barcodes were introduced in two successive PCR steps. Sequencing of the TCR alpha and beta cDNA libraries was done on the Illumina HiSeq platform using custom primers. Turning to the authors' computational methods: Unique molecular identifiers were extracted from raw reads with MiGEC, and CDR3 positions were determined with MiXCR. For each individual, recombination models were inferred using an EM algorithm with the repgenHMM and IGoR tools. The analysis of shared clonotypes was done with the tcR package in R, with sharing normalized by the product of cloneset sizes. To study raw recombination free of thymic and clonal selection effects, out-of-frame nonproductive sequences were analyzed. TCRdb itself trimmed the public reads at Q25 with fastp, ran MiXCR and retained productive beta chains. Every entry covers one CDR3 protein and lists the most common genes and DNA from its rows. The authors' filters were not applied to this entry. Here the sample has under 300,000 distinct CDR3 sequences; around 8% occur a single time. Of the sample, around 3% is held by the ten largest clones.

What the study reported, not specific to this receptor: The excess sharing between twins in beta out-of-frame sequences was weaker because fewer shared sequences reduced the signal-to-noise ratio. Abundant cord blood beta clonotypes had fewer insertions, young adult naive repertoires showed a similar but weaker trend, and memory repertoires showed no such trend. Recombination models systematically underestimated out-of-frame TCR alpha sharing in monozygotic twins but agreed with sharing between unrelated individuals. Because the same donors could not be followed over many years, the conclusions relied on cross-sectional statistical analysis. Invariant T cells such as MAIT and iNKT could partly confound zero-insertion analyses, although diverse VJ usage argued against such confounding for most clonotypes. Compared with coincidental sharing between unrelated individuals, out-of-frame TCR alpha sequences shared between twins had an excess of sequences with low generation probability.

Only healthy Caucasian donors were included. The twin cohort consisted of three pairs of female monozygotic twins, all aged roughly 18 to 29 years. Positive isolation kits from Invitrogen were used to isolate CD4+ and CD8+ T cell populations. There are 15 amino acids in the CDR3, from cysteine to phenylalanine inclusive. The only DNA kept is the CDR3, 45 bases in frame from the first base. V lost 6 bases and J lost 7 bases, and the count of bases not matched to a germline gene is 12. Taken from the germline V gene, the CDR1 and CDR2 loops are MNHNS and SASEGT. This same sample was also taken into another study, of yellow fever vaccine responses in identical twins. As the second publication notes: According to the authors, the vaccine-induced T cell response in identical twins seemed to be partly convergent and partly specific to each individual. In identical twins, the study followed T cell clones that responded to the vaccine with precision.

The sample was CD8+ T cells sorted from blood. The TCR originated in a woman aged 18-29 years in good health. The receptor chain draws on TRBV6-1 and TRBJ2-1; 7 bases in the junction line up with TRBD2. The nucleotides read TGTGCCAGCAGACCCACTAGCGACGAGGGGAATGAGCAGTTCTTC. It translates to CASRPTSDEGNEQFF.